Here is one T cell receptor beta chain with its context. From germline, CDR1 is SQVTM and CDR2 ANQGSEA. V lost 7 bases and J 4 bases, leaving 10 bases between the germline ends. The CDR3 length is 11 residues. The participants were between roughly 18 and 89 years old and came from some 23 US areas. Which cohort a participant joined came from the clinical history participants gave. Method: immunoSEQ multiplex PCR; TCRdb's copy keeps in-frame clones and lacks some. The table shows more than 250,000 clones, with roughly nine tenths occurring only once. The data were taken from a study of blood T cell repertoires in COVID-19. Study-level background: Samples representing acute and convalescent COVID-19 were sourced from the United States, Italy and Spain. PBMCs, B-cell-depleted T cells, or T cells were the source of the cDNA or gDNA that made up the material.

The sample consisted of PBMCs or T cells enriched from blood (not recorded which). The rearrangement links TRBV29-1 to TRBJ1-1, with no clear D. The TCR comes from a woman aged 30 to 39 who had recovered from COVID-19. The CDR3 nucleotides are TGCAGCGCATCAGTGATCACTGAAGCTTTCTTT. Translating gives CSASVITEAFF.